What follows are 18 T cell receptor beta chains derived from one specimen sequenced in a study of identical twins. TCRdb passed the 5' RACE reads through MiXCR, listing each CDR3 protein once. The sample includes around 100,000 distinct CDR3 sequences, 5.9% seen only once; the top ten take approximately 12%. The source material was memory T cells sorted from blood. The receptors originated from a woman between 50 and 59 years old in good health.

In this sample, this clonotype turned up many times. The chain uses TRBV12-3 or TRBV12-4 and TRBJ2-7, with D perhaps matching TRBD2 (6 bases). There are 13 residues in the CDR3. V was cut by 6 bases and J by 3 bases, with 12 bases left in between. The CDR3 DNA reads TGTGCCAGCAGCGATAGCGGAAGCTACGAGCAGTACTTC. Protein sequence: CASSDSGSYEQYF.

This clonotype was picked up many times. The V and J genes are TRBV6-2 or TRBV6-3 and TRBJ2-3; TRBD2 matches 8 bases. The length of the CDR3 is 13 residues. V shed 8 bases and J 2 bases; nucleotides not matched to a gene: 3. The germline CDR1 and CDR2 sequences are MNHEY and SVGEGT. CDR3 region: CASWTSLTDTQYF. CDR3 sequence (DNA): TGTGCCAGCTGGACTAGCCTCACAGATACGCAGTATTTT.

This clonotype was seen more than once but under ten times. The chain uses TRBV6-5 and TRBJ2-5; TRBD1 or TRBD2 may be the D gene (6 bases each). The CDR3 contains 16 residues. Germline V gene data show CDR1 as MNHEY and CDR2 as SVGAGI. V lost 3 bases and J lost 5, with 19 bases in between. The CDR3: CASSYGVGLGGETQYF. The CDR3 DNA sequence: TGTGCCAGCAGTTATGGGGTGGGGCTAGGGGGGGAGACCCAGTACTTC.

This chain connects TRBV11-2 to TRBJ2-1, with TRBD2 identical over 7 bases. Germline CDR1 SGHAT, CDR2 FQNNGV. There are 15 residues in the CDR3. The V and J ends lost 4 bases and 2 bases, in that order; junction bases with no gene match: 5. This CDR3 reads CASSSRGGPYNEQFF. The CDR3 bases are TGTGCCAGCAGCTCCCGGGGAGGGCCCTACAATGAGCAGTTCTTC.

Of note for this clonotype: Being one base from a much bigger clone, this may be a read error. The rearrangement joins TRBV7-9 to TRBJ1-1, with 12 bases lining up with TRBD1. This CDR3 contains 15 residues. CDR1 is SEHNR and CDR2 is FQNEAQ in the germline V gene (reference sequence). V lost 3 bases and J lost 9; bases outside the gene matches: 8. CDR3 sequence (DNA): TGTGCCAGCAGCTTGGGACAGGGGGCCGAGGCTAAAGCTTTCTTT. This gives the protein CASSLGQGAEAKAFF.

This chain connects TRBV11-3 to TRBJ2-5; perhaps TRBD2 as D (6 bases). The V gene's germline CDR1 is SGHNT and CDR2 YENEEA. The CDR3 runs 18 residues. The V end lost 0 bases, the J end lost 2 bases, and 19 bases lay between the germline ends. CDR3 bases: TGTGCCAGCAGCTTAGAAGGAAACGGGGGACCCAATCAAGAGACCCAGTACTTC. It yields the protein CASSLEGNGGPNQETQYF.

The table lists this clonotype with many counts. CDR3 DNA sequence: TGTGCCAGCAAAGGGCAGGTCGAGCAGTTCTTC. Translated, it gives CASKGQVEQFF. This sequence joins TRBV2 and TRBJ2-1; no clear D gene. Trimming pared 7 bases from V and 10 bases from J, leaving 11 bases between. There are 11 residues in the CDR3. CDR1 and CDR2 from the germline V gene are SNHLY and FYNNEI.

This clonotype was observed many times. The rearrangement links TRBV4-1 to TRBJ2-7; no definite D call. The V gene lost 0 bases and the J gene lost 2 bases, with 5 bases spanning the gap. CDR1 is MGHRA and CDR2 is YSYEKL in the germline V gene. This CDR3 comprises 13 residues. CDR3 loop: CASSQDSTYEQYF. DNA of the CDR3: TGCGCCAGCAGCCAAGATTCCACCTACGAGCAGTACTTC.

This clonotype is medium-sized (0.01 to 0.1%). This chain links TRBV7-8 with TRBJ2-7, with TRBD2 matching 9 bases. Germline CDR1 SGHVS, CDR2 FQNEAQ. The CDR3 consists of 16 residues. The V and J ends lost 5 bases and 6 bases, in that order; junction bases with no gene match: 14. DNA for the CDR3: TGTGCCAGCAGCCCGTGGAGAGCGGGAGGATCGGGCGAGCAGTACTTC. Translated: CASSPWRAGGSGEQYF.

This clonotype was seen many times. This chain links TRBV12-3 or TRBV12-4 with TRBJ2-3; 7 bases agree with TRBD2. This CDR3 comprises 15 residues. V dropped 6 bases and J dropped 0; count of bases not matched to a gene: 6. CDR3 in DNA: TGTGCCAGCAGCCAGAGCGGGGCTAGCACAGATACGCAGTATTTT. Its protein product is CASSQSGASTDTQYF.

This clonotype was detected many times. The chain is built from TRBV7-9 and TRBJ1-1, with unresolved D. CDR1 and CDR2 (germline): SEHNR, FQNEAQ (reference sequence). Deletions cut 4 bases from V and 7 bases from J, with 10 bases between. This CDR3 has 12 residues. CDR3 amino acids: CASSSGGSEAFF. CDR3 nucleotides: TGTGCCAGCAGCTCCGGCGGAAGTGAAGCTTTCTTT.

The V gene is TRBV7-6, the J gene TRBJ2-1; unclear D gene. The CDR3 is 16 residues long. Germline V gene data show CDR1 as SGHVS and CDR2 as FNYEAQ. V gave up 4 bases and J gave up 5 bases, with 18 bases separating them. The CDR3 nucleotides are TGTGCCAGCAGCTCTAAACCCGGACGCGGCGACAATGAGCAGTTCTTC. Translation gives CASSSKPGRGDNEQFF.

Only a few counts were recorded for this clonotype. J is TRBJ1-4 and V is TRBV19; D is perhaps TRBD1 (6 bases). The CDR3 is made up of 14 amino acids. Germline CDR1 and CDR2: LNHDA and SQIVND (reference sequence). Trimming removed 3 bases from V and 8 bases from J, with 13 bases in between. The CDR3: CASSISGVEEKLFF. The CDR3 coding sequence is TGTGCCAGTAGTATTTCAGGGGTTGAGGAAAAACTGTTTTTT.

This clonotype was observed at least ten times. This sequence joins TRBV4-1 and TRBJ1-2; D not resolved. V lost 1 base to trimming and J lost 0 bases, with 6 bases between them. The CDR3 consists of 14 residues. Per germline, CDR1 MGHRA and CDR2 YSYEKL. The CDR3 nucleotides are TGCGCCAGCAGCCAAGCCCGCACTAACTATGGCTACACCTTC. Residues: CASSQARTNYGYTF.

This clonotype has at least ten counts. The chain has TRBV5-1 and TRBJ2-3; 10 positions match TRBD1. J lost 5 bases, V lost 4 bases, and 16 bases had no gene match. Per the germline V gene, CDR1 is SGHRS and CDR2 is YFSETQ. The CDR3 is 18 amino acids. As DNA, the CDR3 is TGCGCCAGCAGCCCAGCTTTAATTGGGACAGGGGTCCAAGATACGCAGTATTTT. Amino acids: CASSPALIGTGVQDTQYF.

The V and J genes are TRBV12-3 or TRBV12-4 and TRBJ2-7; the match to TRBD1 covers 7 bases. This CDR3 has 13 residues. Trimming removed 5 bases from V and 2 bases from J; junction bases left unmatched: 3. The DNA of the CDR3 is TGTGCCAGCAGTCGGGACAGTCCCTACGAGCAGTACTTC. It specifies CASSRDSPYEQYF.

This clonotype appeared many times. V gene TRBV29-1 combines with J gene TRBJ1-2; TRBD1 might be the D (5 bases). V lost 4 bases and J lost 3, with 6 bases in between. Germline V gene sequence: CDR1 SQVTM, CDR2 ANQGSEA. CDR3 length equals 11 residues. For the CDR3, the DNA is TGCAGCGTTGTAGGGGACTATGGCTACACCTTC. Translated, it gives CSVVGDYGYTF.

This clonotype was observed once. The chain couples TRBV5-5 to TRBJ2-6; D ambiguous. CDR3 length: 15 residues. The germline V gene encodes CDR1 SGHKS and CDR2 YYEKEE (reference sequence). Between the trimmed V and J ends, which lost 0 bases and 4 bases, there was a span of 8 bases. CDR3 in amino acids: CASSLGGRGANVLTF. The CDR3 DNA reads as TGTGCCAGCAGCTTGGGGGGTAGAGGGGCCAACGTCCTGACTTTC.